Listed below are T cell receptor beta chains from one sample, sequenced in a study of blood T cells in healthy people across ages. TCRdb fed the 5' RACE reads into MiXCR, producing one record per CDR3 protein. This table has more than 450,000 distinct CDR3 sequences, about 27% appearing once. Another study also made use of these data, one on T cells of mothers and their children.

The material sequenced was blood. Every receptor here comes from a boy between 2 and 10 years old in good health. The CDR3 runs from the conserved cysteine through the conserved F or W. The D gene is left open where the match is weak. Clone size is given for some rows only: seen once, a few or many times, or a class if the clone is expanded.

TRBV12-3/TRBV12-4	TRBD1	TRBJ2-1	few	TGTGCCAGCAGTCCGGACAGGGGTTTATCTTATTCGTCCTACAATGAGCAGTTCTTC	CASSPDRGLSYSSYNEQFF
TRBV11-2	TRBD1	TRBJ2-1	-	TGTGCCAGCAGCTCGCTTCGAAACAGGGGGAATAAGTTCTTC	CASSSLRNRGNKFF
TRBV5-1	-	TRBJ2-5	many	TGTGCCAGCAGTTTATCCCAAGAGACCCAGTACTTC	CASSLSQETQYF
TRBV12-3/TRBV12-4	TRBD2	TRBJ2-7	-	TGTGCCAGCAGTCCCCAGACTAGCGGGAGCACCCACGAGCAGTACTTC	CASSPQTSGSTHEQYF
TRBV2	-	TRBJ1-5	-	TGTGCCAGCAGTCTACAGACCAATCAGCCCCAGCATTTT	CASSLQTNQPQHF
TRBV7-2	TRBD2	TRBJ2-7	few	TGTGCCAGCAGCTTGACTAGCGGGAGTTCCGAGCAGTACTTC	CASSLTSGSSEQYF
TRBV5-8	TRBD1	TRBJ1-1	-	TGTGCCAGCAGCTTGGTCCCGACAGGGGGACAAGAAGCTTTCTTT	CASSLVPTGGQEAFF
TRBV6-2/TRBV6-3	-	TRBJ1-2	-	TGTGCCAGCAGGCCTCTCGGACAGCCCCCCTCTGGCACCTTC	CASRPLGQPPSGTF
TRBV10-3	-	TRBJ1-2	-	TGTGCCATCAGTGATGTCAGTGGCCCCCATAACTATGGCTACACCTTC	CAISDVSGPHNYGYTF
TRBV10-3	TRBD1	TRBJ1-2	-	TGTGCCATCAGTGAGTCTAGGGACAGGAACTATGGCTACACCTTC	CAISESRDRNYGYTF
TRBV20-1	TRBD1	TRBJ1-1	few	TGCAGTGCTAGAAAACAGGGGCCGTGGACTGAAGCTTTCTTT	CSARKQGPWTEAFF
TRBV18	TRBD1	TRBJ2-7	-	TGTGCCAGCTCACCACACGGACAGGCTTCCTACGAGCAGTACTTC	CASSPHGQASYEQYF
TRBV10-3	-	TRBJ2-5	-	TGTGCCATCCAGGCGGGGAGCCTGTACCAAGAGACCCAGTACTTC	CAIQAGSLYQETQYF
TRBV11-1	TRBD1	TRBJ2-3	-	TGTGCCAGCAGCCCGCAGGGGACAGGGCCCGATACAGATACGCAGTATTTT	CASSPQGTGPDTDTQYF
TRBV6-5	-	TRBJ2-5	-	TGTGTCAGCAGTTACTTCGGACGGGGCCAAGAGACCCAGTACTTC	CVSSYFGRGQETQYF
TRBV7-3	-	TRBJ2-3	few	TGTGCCAGCAGCTTAAATGATCTCGATACGCAGTATTTT	CASSLNDLDTQYF
TRBV29-1	TRBD1	TRBJ1-2	few	TGCAGCGTCTTGCTGCAGGGGGTGAGGGATGGCTACACCTTC	CSVLLQGVRDGYTF
TRBV9	-	TRBJ2-1	-	TGTGCCAGCAGCGGCGTCCGGGGCACAAACTACAATGAGCAGTTCTTC	CASSGVRGTNYNEQFF
TRBV2	-	TRBJ2-2	-	TGTGCCAGCAGTGTACAGGGGGGGGACACCGGGGAGCTGTTTTTT	CASSVQGGDTGELFF
TRBV7-4	TRBD1	TRBJ2-1	few	TGTGCCAGCAGGAGGACAGGGGTAGGCAATGAGCAGTTCTTC	CASRRTGVGNEQFF
TRBV20-1	TRBD1	TRBJ1-1	few	TGCAGTGCCGAGGGACAGGGGAACACTGAAGCTTTCTTT	CSAEGQGNTEAFF
TRBV5-1	TRBD2	TRBJ2-7	-	TGCGCCAGCAGCCCGACGGGAGCGGGGGGCCTCTCCTACGAGCAGTACTTC	CASSPTGAGGLSYEQYF
TRBV5-1	-	TRBJ2-1	-	TGCGCCAGCAGCTTGGCCCCCGGGGGTTACAATGAGCAGTTCTTC	CASSLAPGGYNEQFF
TRBV3-1	TRBD2	TRBJ2-7	few	TGTGCCAGCAGCCAGCCTAGCGGGAGGGCCTACGAGCAGTACTTC	CASSQPSGRAYEQYF
TRBV9	-	TRBJ2-3	-	TGTGCCAGCAGCGTAGGTTGGGTTGATACGCAGTATTTT	CASSVGWVDTQYF
TRBV21-1	-	TRBJ2-5	few	TGTGCCAGCATCCGAGGACTAGCGGGGGGAGACCTCCAAGAGACCCAGTACTTC	CASIRGLAGGDLQETQYF
TRBV10-2	TRBD2	TRBJ2-3	few	TGCGCCAGCAGCGAAACATTTGCGGGGGGTTTTACAGATACGCAGTATTTT	CASSETFAGGFTDTQYF
TRBV27	TRBD2	TRBJ2-1	-	TGTGCCAGCAGTCTGTGGACTAGCGGAGCTTACAATGAGCAGTTCTTC	CASSLWTSGAYNEQFF
TRBV2	-	TRBJ2-5	-	TGTGCCAGCAGTCCTCCCTCGACTAGACGGGAGACCCAGTACTTC	CASSPPSTRRETQYF
TRBV11-2	TRBD2	TRBJ2-3	-	TGTGCCAGCAGCTTAGGGCTAGCGGGATGGGATACGCAGTATTTT	CASSLGLAGWDTQYF
TRBV9	-	TRBJ2-5	many	TGTGCCAGCAGTGTAGGTCAGCAAGAGACCCAGTACTTC	CASSVGQQETQYF
TRBV5-4	-	TRBJ1-1	-	TGTGCCAGCAGCCCGGGGACGCCACAGGCTTTCTTT	CASSPGTPQAFF
TRBV6-5	TRBD1	TRBJ1-4	few	TGTGCCAGCAGCTCTGGGACAGATCCGAATGAGAAACTGTTTTTT	CASSSGTDPNEKLFF
TRBV4-1	TRBD1	TRBJ1-4	few	TGCGCCAGCAGCCAACAGGGGGCTAATGAAAAACTGTTTTTT	CASSQQGANEKLFF
TRBV12-3/TRBV12-4	-	TRBJ2-5	-	TGTGCCAGCAGTCGACTAGGGGTCGGGGAGCAGTACTTC	CASSRLGVGEQYF
TRBV12-3/TRBV12-4	TRBD1	TRBJ2-7	-	TGTGCCGGCAGCCCAAGGACAGGGTCCAGGTACGAGCAGTACTTC	CAGSPRTGSRYEQYF
TRBV7-2	TRBD1	TRBJ1-2	many	TGTGCCAGCAGCTTAGCACTCGGACAGGGGCTGGATGGCTACACCTTC	CASSLALGQGLDGYTF
TRBV5-1	-	TRBJ1-2	-	TGCGCCAGCAGCGCCCAAGAGGGGAAAGACTATGGCTACACCTTC	CASSAQEGKDYGYTF
TRBV5-1	TRBD1	TRBJ1-1	few	TGCGCCAGCAGCCAAGACAGGGGAGGCGCTTTCTTT	CASSQDRGGAFF
TRBV9	-	TRBJ2-7	-	TGTGCCAGCAGCGTATTCCCCGGTGGCGAGCAGTACTTC	CASSVFPGGEQYF
TRBV29-1	-	TRBJ2-1	-	TGCAGCGTGGGGGTCGACCCCGGTGGAAGGGAGCAGTTCTTC	CSVGVDPGGREQFF
TRBV29-1	-	TRBJ2-1	few	TGCAGCGTTGTTGGCTTTGAGCAGTTCTTC	CSVVGFEQFF
TRBV6-5	-	TRBJ2-2	-	TGTGCCAGCAGTTACTCCGGGCTTTCGAACACCGGGGAGCTGTTTTTT	CASSYSGLSNTGELFF
TRBV4-3	-	TRBJ2-5	-	TGCGCCAGCAGCCAAGATGGTAGTGGACGAGAGACCCAGTACTTC	CASSQDGSGRETQYF
TRBV7-2	-	TRBJ2-7	-	TGTGCCAGCAGCTTAAGTGGGGGTTCTATCTACGAGCAGTACTTC	CASSLSGGSIYEQYF
TRBV12-3/TRBV12-4	TRBD2	TRBJ2-1	-	TGTGCCATCCGGGACTATCCCTACAATGAGCAGTTCTTC	CAIRDYPYNEQFF
TRBV3-1	-	TRBJ2-7	-	TGTGCCAGCAGCCAATTCGGCGGGGGCCGCTACGAGCAGTACTTC	CASSQFGGGRYEQYF
TRBV3-1	TRBD2	TRBJ2-1	once	TGTGCCAGCAGCCGACTCGGGACTAGCCCCTACAATGAGCAGTTCTTC	CASSRLGTSPYNEQFF
TRBV7-3	TRBD2	TRBJ2-2	-	TGTGCCAGCAGCTTACTAGCGGGGGGCCGTAGCGGGGAGCTGTTTTTT	CASSLLAGGRSGELFF
TRBV7-9	TRBD1	TRBJ2-5	-	TGTGCCAGCAGCGGGGGGACAGGGAGTGTGGAGACCCAGTACTTC	CASSGGTGSVETQYF
TRBV20-1	-	TRBJ2-7	-	TGCAGTGCACGGGACGGGAGTGGGGGCTACGAGCAGTACTTC	CSARDGSGGYEQYF
TRBV7-8	-	TRBJ1-2	few	TGTGCCAGCAGCTCCGGACAGATCCTCTATGGCTACACCTTC	CASSSGQILYGYTF
TRBV27	TRBD2	TRBJ2-7	-	TGTGCCAGCAGTCGTCACGTCGGGACTAGCTCCTACGAGCAGTACTTC	CASSRHVGTSSYEQYF
TRBV6-4	TRBD2	TRBJ2-1	-	TGTGCCAGCAGTGCCTCAGCGGGGGGGCCCTTCAATGAGCAGTTCTTC	CASSASAGGPFNEQFF
TRBV11-2	TRBD2	TRBJ2-1	-	TGTGCCAGCTTCTCCTCACTAGCGGGCGCCTACAATGAGCAGTTCTTC	CASFSSLAGAYNEQFF
TRBV3-1	-	TRBJ1-2	few	TGTGCCAGCAGCCAAGACCAGGGCCTCAACTATGGCTACACCTTC	CASSQDQGLNYGYTF
TRBV5-6	TRBD2	TRBJ2-5	-	TGTGCCAGCAGCCCGGGACTAGCGGGAGCCTACCAGCAGTACTTC	CASSPGLAGAYQQYF
TRBV4-1	-	TRBJ1-2	few	TGCGCCAGCAGCTCCCGGGGATTATATGGCTACACCTTC	CASSSRGLYGYTF
TRBV2	TRBD2	TRBJ2-1	-	TGTGCCAGCGGGGGACTAGCGGGGGTACTCAATGAGCAGTTCTTC	CASGGLAGVLNEQFF